This TCR beta chain was found in a study of shared clonotypes between healthy human individuals. TCRdb's table, derived via immunoSEQ multiplex PCR, lists solely in-frame clones and lacks some. The table shows approximately 350,000 clones, with roughly 70% occurring only once. Overall study findings and caveats: Generation probabilities of non-shared clonotypes were lower (relative to those shared by all four donors).

Deletions cut 4 bases from V and 7 bases from J, with 17 bases between. Per the germline V gene, CDR1 is SEHNR and CDR2 is FQNEAQ (reference sequence). This CDR3 contains 14 residues. In the case of this clone: Its target is unknown.

Material for sequencing was memory CD4+ T cells sorted from blood. The subset is: CD45RA-negative fraction. This clonotype originated in a man aged 30 to 45 in good health. This chain connects TRBV7-9 to TRBJ2-7; D is perhaps TRBD2 (6 bases). Here the CDR3 reads CASSSREFVREQYF. In DNA form, the CDR3 reads TGTGCCAGCAGCTCGCGGGAATTCGTACGGGAGCAGTACTTC.